Listed here are 19 T cell receptor beta chains from one sample, sequenced in a study of blood T cell repertoires in COVID-19 (TCRdb year 2020). The library was generated by the immunoSEQ multiplex PCR assay. Drawn from immuneACCESS, this table holds only the in-frame rearrangements with V and J called that TCRdb kept. Clones are partly lost; checked studies trace under half to an unresolved V gene and leave the rest unexplained. The sample records tens of thousands of clones, roughly 82% of which are singletons. The ten largest clones represent around 11% of the sample. The material sequenced was peripheral blood. The receptor source for this set is a human donor in a cohort sampled during active COVID-19.

V gene TRBV28 combines with J gene TRBJ2-7, with TRBD1 identical over 7 bases. V shed 6 bases, J shed 0 bases, and the junction held 8 bases outside the gene matches. CDR3 length: 15 amino acids. CDR1 and CDR2 (germline): MDHEN, SYDVKM. CDR3 region: CASRPGQVFSYEQYF. The CDR3 DNA reads TGTGCCAGCAGGCCCGGACAGGTCTTCTCCTACGAGCAGTACTTC.

The J gene is TRBJ1-3, the V gene TRBV12-3 or TRBV12-4; TRBD1 agrees at 7 bases. Trimming at V came to 5 bases and at J to 3 bases, leaving 1 base not matched to a gene. This CDR3 comprises 13 residues. The chain's CDR3 is CASSGTVGNTIYF. The CDR3 coding sequence is TGTGCCAGCAGTGGGACAGTTGGAAACACCATATATTTT.

The chain links TRBV19 to TRBJ1-6; a possible D gene is TRBD1 (6 bases). CDR1 and CDR2 (germline): LNHDA, SQIVND (reference sequence). Trimming took off 1 base at V and 8 bases at J, with 12 bases between the two ends. This CDR3 is built from 15 residues. CDR3 DNA sequence: TGTGCCAGTAGTATAGCATGGGACACTGATTCACCCCTCCACTTT. Amino acid sequence: CASSIAWDTDSPLHF.

The CDR3 DNA reads as TGTGCCAGCTCACCGGCACAGGGGGCCGATGGCTACACCTTC. Its translation is CASSPAQGADGYTF. The V and J genes are TRBV18 and TRBJ1-2; 9 bases fit TRBD1. Germline assignment: CDR1 KGHSH and CDR2 LQKENI. J gave up 6 bases and V 3 bases, and 5 bases lay outside the gene matches. This CDR3 region has 14 residues.

The genes are TRBV6-6 and TRBJ2-7, with 10 bases fitting TRBD1. Germline CDR1 reads MNHNY; CDR2 reads SVGAGI (reference sequence). Unmatched junction bases numbered 2, after V lost 0 bases and J lost 3 bases. The CDR3 has 15 residues. Here the CDR3 reads CASSYSGTGDYEQYF. CDR3 nucleotide sequence: TGTGCCAGCAGTTACTCAGGGACAGGGGACTACGAGCAGTACTTC.

The rearrangement uses TRBV29-1 and TRBJ2-7, with 9 bases that match TRBD2. This CDR3 contains 13 residues. Germline CDR1 reads SQVTM; CDR2 reads ANQGSEA. J was trimmed by 3 bases and V by 5 bases; bases with no gene match: 5. Here the CDR3 DNA reads TGCAGCGTTTCTCCTAGCGGGAACTACGAGCAGTACTTC. Translated: CSVSPSGNYEQYF.

This clone was detected only once. The chain carries TRBV5-1 and TRBJ2-1; tentatively, D is TRBD2 (5 bases). With 7 bases removed from V and 0 bases from J, the gap between germline ends came to 11 bases. Germline CDR1 is SGHRS and CDR2 is YFSETQ. This CDR3 is built from 14 residues. CDR3 nucleotides: TGCGCCAGCTCAAATCTAGCCTCCTACAATGAGCAGTTCTTC. Translating gives CASSNLASYNEQFF.

This chain links TRBV10-3 with TRBJ1-1, with 9 bases that match TRBD1. The CDR3 has 13 amino acids. V lost 3 bases and J lost 10; bases outside the gene matches: 6. The germline CDR1 and CDR2 sequences are ENHRY and SYGVKD. The CDR3 region is CAISEGQGLVAFF. CDR3 DNA sequence: TGTGCCATCAGTGAAGGACAGGGGCTCGTAGCTTTCTTT.

This chain joins TRBV3-1 (or the pseudogene TRBV3-2) and TRBJ2-5; weak D call: TRBD2 (5 bases). The CDR3 totals 10 residues. Germline CDR1 and CDR2: LGHDT and YNNKEL (reference sequence). V was cut by 1 base and J by 11 bases, with 5 bases left in between. The chain's CDR3 is CASSQGEQYF. Here the CDR3 DNA reads TGTGCCAGCAGCCAAGGGGAGCAGTACTTC.

The chain has TRBV5-1 and TRBJ1-1; no definite D call. Germline loops: CDR1 SGHRS, CDR2 YFSETQ. This CDR3 comprises 14 residues. V was trimmed by 1 base and J by 3 bases, leaving 10 bases between them. The CDR3 coding sequence is TGCGCCAGCAGCTTGTCGCCCGGGGACACTGAAGCTTTCTTT. The encoded protein is CASSLSPGDTEAFF.

The chain is built from TRBV5-1 and TRBJ2-7; TRBD2 matches 8 bases. The CDR3 totals 15 residues. The J segment lost 1 base and the V segment lost 0 bases, leaving 3 bases of the junction unmatched. Germline V lookup: CDR1 SGHRS, CDR2 YFSETQ. The CDR3 protein is CASSLEVAGSYEQYF. CDR3 DNA sequence: TGCGCCAGCAGCTTGGAGGTAGCGGGGTCCTACGAGCAGTACTTC.

The chain employs TRBV5-6 and TRBJ2-1; 8 bases are a match to TRBD2. This CDR3 region has 15 residues. The V segment lost 1 base and the J segment 5 bases; nucleotides outside the gene matches: 5. The germline gives CDR1 SGHDT, CDR2 YYEEEE. CDR3 sequence reads: CASSLTSGGNNEQFF. The CDR3 nucleotides are TGTGCCAGCAGCTTGACTAGCGGAGGCAACAATGAGCAGTTCTTC.

This clone has only a few counts. The J gene is TRBJ2-2, the V gene TRBV4-1, with TRBD1 matching over 11 bases. Germline V gene data show CDR1 as MGHRA and CDR2 as YSYEKL. Trimming removed 4 bases from V and 5 bases from J; junction bases left unmatched: 6. This CDR3 is 16 amino acids long. The CDR3 is CASSRVGQGATGELFF. For the CDR3, the DNA is TGCGCCAGCAGCCGCGTTGGACAGGGGGCAACCGGGGAGCTGTTTTTT.

Only one count was recorded for this clone. This rearrangement joins TRBV6-6 to TRBJ1-5; 7 bases align to TRBD1. The germline CDR1 and CDR2 sequences are MNHNY and SVGAGI (reference sequence). After removal of 6 bases from V and 5 bases from J, the junction contained 10 bases not matched to a gene. There are 15 residues in the CDR3. This CDR3 is CASSPGQTNYQPQHF. The DNA for the CDR3 is TGTGCCAGCAGCCCGGGACAGACGAACTATCAGCCCCAGCATTTT.

With respect to this clone: The same CDR3 also results from other DNA sequences found in this sample. The V and J genes are TRBV2 and TRBJ1-2, with unresolved D. V dropped 3 bases and J dropped 5 bases, with 7 bases sitting between them. CDR3 size: 12 residues. Germline V gives CDR1 SNHLY, CDR2 FYNNEI. CDR3 loop: CASSEMAYGYTF. The DNA of the CDR3 is TGTGCCAGCAGTGAGATGGCATATGGCTACACCTTC.

V and J are TRBV28 and TRBJ2-3; the match to TRBD2 covers 7 bases. This CDR3 comprises 16 residues. The ends lost 2 bases at V and 8 bases at J; junction bases unmatched: 13. Germline loops: CDR1 MDHEN, CDR2 SYDVKM. CDR3 region: CASSLTGGGPSFTQYF. DNA for the CDR3: TGTGCCAGCAGTTTAACGGGGGGAGGGCCATCGTTTACGCAGTATTTT.

This chain uses TRBV28 with TRBJ1-3; D is ambiguous. Trimming stripped 5 bases from V and 8 bases from J, with 13 bases between. CDR3 size: 13 residues. Germline CDR1 is MDHEN and CDR2 is SYDVKM. CDR3 sequence (DNA): TGTGCCAGCAGTCCCGGGATAGAGGACACCATATATTTT. Amino acid sequence: CASSPGIEDTIYF. Looking up the rest from reference TRBV28 and TRBJ1-3 gives the full variable domain: DVKVTQSSRYLVKRTGEKVFLECVQDMDHENMFWYRQDPGLGLRLIYFSYDVKMKEKGDIPEGYSVSREKKERFSLILESASTNQTSMYLCASSPGIEDTIYFGEGSWLTVV.

This chain's CDR3 is CASSLGQVDEKLFF. In DNA form, the CDR3 reads TGCGCCAGCAGCTTGGGACAGGTCGATGAAAAACTGTTTTTT. The chain recombines TRBV5-1 with TRBJ1-4; perhaps TRBD1 as D (6 bases). CDR3 length: 14 residues. Germline V gene data show CDR1 as SGHRS and CDR2 as YFSETQ. With 0 bases removed from V and 6 bases from J, the gap between germline ends came to 9 bases.

The V gene is TRBV5-6, the J gene TRBJ2-7, with 12 positions matching TRBD2. The CDR3 contains 15 residues. In germline, CDR1 is SGHDT, CDR2 YYEEEE. As DNA, the CDR3 is TGTGCAACCAGCGAGCAACTAGCGGGAGGTTACGAGCAGTACTTC. As protein: CATSEQLAGGYEQYF. Filled out from reference TRBV5-6 and TRBJ2-7, the complete variable domain reads DAGVTQSPTHLIKTRGQQVTLRCSPKSGHDTVSWYQQALGQGPQFIFQYYEEEERQRGNFPDRFSGHQFPNYSSELNVNALLLGDSALYLCATSEQLAGGYEQYFGPGTRLTVT.